One and the same sample provided the 9 T cell receptor beta chains below, sequenced in a study of T cell responses to AZD1222 COVID-19 vaccine. Method: immunoSEQ multiplex PCR; TCRdb's copy keeps in-frame clones and lacks some. The sample lists 90,000 to 150,000 clones; 75% to 95% were seen once. The sequenced sample was peripheral blood, obtained 28 days after the second dose of the MenACWY control vaccine. These receptors were collected from an adult who received the MenACWY meningococcal vaccine as a control.

V is TRBV28 and J is TRBJ1-6, with D unresolved. The germline gives CDR1 MDHEN, CDR2 SYDVKM. CDR3 length: 14 amino acids. The V and J ends lost 8 bases and 7 bases respectively, with 15 bases between them. The CDR3 reads CASLRVSGNSPLHF. The CDR3 nucleotides read TGTGCCAGCCTAAGGGTCTCGGGAAATTCACCCCTCCACTTT.

J is TRBJ2-5 and V is TRBV5-6; 13 bases match TRBD2. V lost 2 bases and J lost 1; bases outside the gene matches: 2. The CDR3 runs to 16 residues. CDR1 SGHDT and CDR2 YYEEEE come from the germline V gene. The CDR3 DNA sequence: TGTGCCAGCAGCTTCAGGACTAGCGGGAGCCAAGAGACCCAGTACTTC. Residues: CASSFRTSGSQETQYF.

The chain combines TRBV9 with TRBJ1-1, with a weak D call TRBD1 (5 bases). V shed 4 bases and J shed 4 bases, with 11 bases lying between them. This CDR3 comprises 13 residues. The germline CDR1 and CDR2 sequences are SGDLS and YYNGEE. For the CDR3, the DNA is TGTGCCAGCAGCCCCTTTGGGGGCACTGAAGCTTTCTTT. Its translation is CASSPFGGTEAFF. Full variable domain (outside the CDR3, taken from reference TRBV9 and TRBJ1-1): DSGVTQTPKHLITATGQRVTLRCSPRSGDLSVYWYQQSLDQGLQFLIQYYNGEERAKGNILERFSAQQFPDLHSELNLSSLELGDSALYFCASSPFGGTEAFFGQGTRLTVV.

The chain has TRBV6-6 and TRBJ1-3; D not certain. The CDR3 loop spans 13 amino acids. V was cut by 10 bases and J by 2 bases, with 12 bases left in between. Germline lookup yields CDR1 MNHNY and CDR2 SVGAGI (reference sequence). This chain's CDR3 is CATLDKAGNTIYF. The CDR3 DNA follows: TGTGCCACCCTCGATAAGGCTGGAAACACCATATATTTT.

The genes are TRBV5-4 and TRBJ1-1, with unresolved D. Per germline, CDR1 SGHNT and CDR2 YYREEE (reference sequence). V was trimmed by 4 bases and J by 4 bases, leaving 8 bases between them. The CDR3 spans 12 residues. CDR3 coding DNA: TGTGCCAGCAGCACACCTCCCACTGAAGCTTTCTTT. It codes for CASSTPPTEAFF. Full variable domain (missing parts from reference TRBV5-4 and TRBJ1-1): ETGVTQSPTHLIKTRGQQVTLRCSSQSGHNTVSWYQQALGQGPQFIFQYYREEENGRGNFPPRFSGLQFPNYSSELNVNALELDDSALYLCASSTPPTEAFFGQGTRLTVV.

V usage is TRBV24-1 and J usage is TRBJ2-5; D possibly corresponds to TRBD1 (6 bases). V was pared by 6 bases and J by 5 bases, with 15 bases between. CDR3 length: 14 amino acids. CDR1 is KGHDR, CDR2 SFDVKD, per germline. The DNA of the CDR3 is TGTGCCACCAGTTCGACTCCAGGGGTGGAGACCCAGTACTTC. This sequence encodes CATSSTPGVETQYF.

This clone occurred once. The gene calls are TRBV10-2 and TRBJ1-1, with D possibly TRBD1 on 6 matching bases. CDR3 length equals 14 residues. V was clipped by 4 bases and J by 2 bases, with 11 bases between them. CDR1 is WSHSY and CDR2 is SAAADI in the germline V gene. CDR3 DNA sequence: TGCGCCAGCAGTGCTGGGGGCCTAAACACTGAAGCTTTCTTT. Protein product: CASSAGGLNTEAFF.

The chain combines TRBV28 with TRBJ1-4, with D perhaps matching TRBD1 (6 bases). CDR1 and CDR2 (germline): MDHEN, SYDVKM. V shed 9 bases and J shed 4 bases, with 21 bases lying between them. This CDR3 is 16 amino acids long. CDR3 in amino acids: CASFPGATSGNEKLFF. CDR3 nucleotide sequence: TGTGCCAGTTTCCCGGGGGCGACCTCCGGTAATGAAAAACTGTTTTTT.

The chain joins TRBV3-1 (or the pseudogene TRBV3-2) to TRBJ2-7; D might be TRBD2 (7 bases). V was clipped by 5 bases and J by 7 bases, with 15 bases between them. The CDR3 has 13 amino acids. Germline CDR1 and CDR2: LGHDT and YNNKEL (reference sequence). The CDR3 DNA sequence: TGTGCCAGCAGCAGGCGGGGGCTCGGGGAGCAGTACTTC. Its protein is CASSRRGLGEQYF.